The next 31 T cell receptor beta chains were all read from a single sample in a study of post-analysis software for immune sequencing data (dated by TCRdb to the mid-2010s). General study outcomes and caveats: Significantly higher frequencies in patients than in controls were found for a handful of TRBV segments, including TRBV5-6, TRBV5-1 and TRBV20-1.

Library construction relied on PCR. Sequencing was carried out with an Illumina HiSeq 2500. To reduce PCR and sequencing biases, unique molecular identifiers were built into the TCR beta cDNA libraries. TCRdb reprocessed the public reads (quality trimming at Q25 with fastp, clone calling with MiXCR) and kept in-frame beta chains. CDR3 protein duplicates are merged, each entry listing the most common genes and DNA. The sample table records around 770,000 distinct CDR3 sequences; around 45% of these occur just once. The ten largest clones capture roughly 5.2% of the sample. Their antigens are not known. The sequenced sample consisted of blood. The receptors were gathered from a girl under 18 with multiple sclerosis.

This clonotype was counted a few times. The chain links TRBV4-1 to TRBJ1-5; 7 nucleotides line up with TRBD1. Germline loops: CDR1 MGHRA, CDR2 YSYEKL. V lost 1 base, J lost 6 bases, and 12 bases stayed unmatched. CDR3 length: 17 amino acids. Here the CDR3 reads CASSQGPGQKKLQPQHF. The DNA for the CDR3 is TGCGCCAGCAGCCAAGGGCCGGGACAGAAAAAACTTCAGCCCCAGCATTTT.

The rearrangement links TRBV6-1 to TRBJ2-5; D may be TRBD1 (5 bases). The J call may be in error: the DNA end matches TRBJ2-7 better. Per germline, CDR1 MNHNS and CDR2 SASEGT. This CDR3 is built from 13 residues. CDR3 sequence (DNA): TGTGCCAGCAGTGAAGGAACAGGCCCCGAGCAGTACTTC. Translated, it gives CASSEGTGPEQYF.

Worth noting for this clonotype: At one of its ends the junction is not consistent with the germline gene, which may arise from a read error. The gene calls are TRBV28 and TRBJ2-4; D call uncertain. The better agreement between TRBJ2-7 and the DNA end casts doubt on the J call. CDR1 is MDHEN, CDR2 SYDVKM, per germline. This CDR3 contains 13 residues. The DNA for the CDR3 is TGTGCCGGCAGGTCCCCTCGGAGTAACGAGCAGTACTTC. Protein: CAGRSPRSNEQYF.

The chain recombines TRBV11-2 with TRBJ1-1; no definite D call. Per the germline V gene, CDR1 is SGHAT and CDR2 is FQNNGV. V was shortened by 7 bases and J by 1 base, with 13 bases between the two germline ends. The CDR3 is 14 residues long. As DNA, the CDR3 is TGTGCCAGCAACGAGGACTTGGGGAACACTGAAGCTTTCTTT. Translating gives CASNEDLGNTEAFF. Variable domain in full (rest from reference TRBV11-2 and TRBJ1-1): EAGVAQSPRYKIIEKRQSVAFWCNPISGHATLYWYQQILGQGPKLLIQFQNNGVVDDSQLPKDRFSAERLKGVDSTLKIQPAKLEDSAVYLCASNEDLGNTEAFFGQGTRLTVV.

This rearrangement joins TRBV2 to TRBJ1-4; D unresolved. V was cut by 5 bases and J by 2 bases, with 9 bases left in between. CDR3 length: 14 amino acids. CDR1 and CDR2 (germline): SNHLY, FYNNEI. The CDR3 sequence: CASSRTETNEKLFF. The CDR3, as DNA: TGTGCCAGCAGTCGGACGGAGACTAATGAAAAACTGTTTTTT.

The chain carries TRBV20-1 and TRBJ2-3; 7 bases match TRBD2. Germline V gene lookup returns CDR1 DFQATT and CDR2 SNEGSKA (reference sequence). J lost 8 bases, V lost 6 bases, and 23 bases had no gene match. The CDR3 runs 17 residues. The CDR3 loop is CSADFGPGLQRSATQYF. The CDR3 nucleotides are TGCAGTGCCGACTTTGGGCCGGGACTACAACGATCGGCTACGCAGTATTTT.

This clonotype turned up a few times. This sequence joins TRBV29-1 and TRBJ1-2; D may be TRBD1 (5 bases). Germline V lookup: CDR1 SQVTM, CDR2 ANQGSEA. The CDR3 loop spans 13 amino acids. V lost 4 bases and J lost 4, with 13 bases in between. The CDR3 DNA sequence: TGCAGCGTTGGGACATCCGCCTCCTATGGCTACACCTTC. Encoded protein: CSVGTSASYGYTF.

The V gene is TRBV24-1, the J gene TRBJ1-2; 8 bases agree with TRBD1. CDR1 is KGHDR, CDR2 SFDVKD, per germline. Losses at the gene ends were 4 bases for V and 1 base for J; bases not matched to a gene: 4. The CDR3 is 15 residues long. CDR3 nucleotide sequence: TGTGCCACCAGTGACGCCGGACAGGGTAACTATGGCTACACCTTC. Amino acids: CATSDAGQGNYGYTF.

The rearrangement joins TRBV20-1 to TRBJ1-4; no definite D call. Per germline, CDR1 DFQATT and CDR2 SNEGSKA (reference sequence). V was shortened by 1 base and J by 0 bases, with 15 bases between the two germline ends. CDR3 length: 17 amino acids. This CDR3 reads CSARGWSEFATNEKLFF. CDR3 in DNA: TGCAGTGCTAGAGGCTGGAGTGAGTTTGCAACTAATGAAAAACTGTTTTTT.

In this sample, this clonotype turned up a few times. The J gene is TRBJ2-1, the V gene TRBV7-9, with D possibly being TRBD1 (6 bases). The CDR3 totals 16 residues. From germline, CDR1 is SEHNR and CDR2 FQNEAQ (reference sequence). The V end was cut by 4 bases, the J end by 0 bases, with 13 bases between. The DNA for the CDR3 is TGTGCCAGCAGCTATAGACAGGTCAGCTCCTACAATGAGCAGTTCTTC. It specifies CASSYRQVSSYNEQFF.

The CDR3 DNA follows: TGTGCCAGCAGCGTAGTGGACAGGGAAGCTTTCTTT. Translating it yields CASSVVDREAFF. The chain employs TRBV9 and TRBJ1-1, with 7 nucleotides matching TRBD1. Germline CDR1 is SGDLS and CDR2 is YYNGEE. The CDR3 length is 12 residues. Trimming took 0 bases from V and 8 from J; bases not matched to a gene: 1.

This clonotype appeared a single time. The CDR3 bases are TGCAGCGTTGAAACAGGGTCTGGGGAGCCCCAGCATTTT. It specifies CSVETGSGEPQHF. This chain joins TRBV29-1 and TRBJ1-5, with a weak D call TRBD1 (6 bases). The germline gives CDR1 SQVTM, CDR2 ANQGSEA. V was shortened by 2 bases and J by 8 bases, with 13 bases between the two germline ends. The CDR3 length is 13 residues.

V usage is TRBV4-1 and J usage is TRBJ1-2, with 7 bases lining up with TRBD1. Germline values: CDR1 MGHRA, CDR2 YSYEKL. V was pared by 1 base and J by 2 bases, with 7 bases of the junction left unmatched. CDR3 length: 16 amino acids. The CDR3 spells CASSQVEGGGNYGYTF. CDR3 nucleotide sequence: TGCGCCAGCAGCCAAGTTGAGGGAGGGGGCAACTATGGCTACACCTTC.

This rearrangement joins TRBV3-1 to TRBJ1-4, with D unclear. With 4 bases removed from V and 5 bases from J, the gap between germline ends came to 8 bases. Germline CDR1 LGHDT, CDR2 YNNKEL (reference sequence). The CDR3 consists of 13 residues. The CDR3 DNA sequence: TGTGCCAGCAGCCGGAACAACAATGAAAAACTGTTTTTT. Protein sequence: CASSRNNNEKLFF.

This clonotype was counted between two and nine times. This chain joins TRBV12-3 or TRBV12-4 and TRBJ2-7; 8 positions match TRBD1. V was clipped by 6 bases and J by 0 bases; unmatched bases: 4. This CDR3 contains 14 residues. The chain's CDR3 is CASRRQGSSYEQYF. The CDR3 bases are TGTGCCAGCAGGAGACAGGGGAGCTCCTACGAGCAGTACTTC.

This clonotype was recorded only once. The gene calls are TRBV20-1 and TRBJ1-5; a possible D gene is TRBD1 (5 bases). Per germline, CDR1 DFQATT and CDR2 SNEGSKA (reference sequence). V was trimmed by 3 bases and J by 7 bases, leaving 13 bases between them. The CDR3 is 13 residues long. The CDR3 DNA is TGCAGTGCTAGCCGAGGAAGGGACCAGCCCCAGCATTTT. Translation: CSASRGRDQPQHF.

The chain joins TRBV5-1 to TRBJ2-1, with 10 bases lining up with TRBD1. The V gene's germline CDR1 is SGHRS and CDR2 YFSETQ. The CDR3 is 16 amino acids. V shed 4 bases and J 5 bases; nucleotides not matched to a gene: 9. The CDR3 coding sequence is TGCGCCAGCAGCCACCGGGACAGGGGACTCCACAATGAGCAGTTCTTC. Its protein is CASSHRDRGLHNEQFF.

This clonotype was detected a few times. The V gene is TRBV29-1, the J gene TRBJ2-1; D may be TRBD1 (7 bases). There are 16 residues in the CDR3. Trimming stripped 0 bases from V and 6 bases from J, with 18 bases between. Germline V gene lookup returns CDR1 SQVTM and CDR2 ANQGSEA. As DNA, the CDR3 is TGCAGCGTTGAAGATCAAGCCAGGGGGGTCGTCAATGAGCAGTTCTTC. This codes for CSVEDQARGVVNEQFF.

This clonotype turned up a few times. The V call is TRBV15, the J call TRBJ2-3; 7 nucleotides agree with TRBD1. This CDR3 has 17 residues. V shed 4 bases, J shed 5 bases, and the junction held 15 bases outside the gene matches. Per the germline V gene, CDR1 is LNHNV and CDR2 is YYDKDF (reference sequence). CDR3 bases: TGTGCCACCAGCAAGATCAAGACAGGGAGAATAGGAGATACGCAGTATTTT. Translating it yields CATSKIKTGRIGDTQYF.

This clonotype was seen a few times. The V and J genes are TRBV6-1 and TRBJ2-7; D may be TRBD1 (6 bases). From germline, CDR1 is MNHNS and CDR2 SASEGT. The V end lost 3 bases, the J end lost 4 bases, and 13 bases lay between the germline ends. The CDR3 loop spans 14 amino acids. For the CDR3, the DNA is TGTGCCAGCAGTGAGACAGGTGATCCGTACGAGCAGTACTTC. It is translated as CASSETGDPYEQYF.

This chain connects TRBV28 to TRBJ2-3; TRBD2 agrees at 13 bases. The germline V gene has CDR1 MDHEN and CDR2 SYDVKM. J gave up 2 bases and V 4 bases, and 6 bases lay outside the gene matches. CDR3 length: 17 amino acids. Here the CDR3 DNA reads TGTGCCAGCAGTTACGGGACTAGCGGGGAGCCCACAGATACGCAGTATTTT. Translation: CASSYGTSGEPTDTQYF.

Only a few counts were recorded for this clonotype. This chain uses TRBV25-1 with TRBJ2-3, with 11 positions matching TRBD2. Germline V gene lookup returns CDR1 MGHDK and CDR2 SYGVNS. The CDR3 has 14 residues. Trimming cost V 6 bases and J 5 bases; bases outside gene matches: 4. The chain's CDR3 is CASSPSGRRDTQYF. The CDR3 region has the DNA TGTGCCAGCAGCCCTAGCGGGAGGAGAGATACGCAGTATTTT. Using reference TRBV25-1 and TRBJ2-3 for the parts outside the CDR3, the full variable domain is EADIYQTPRYLVIGTGKKITLECSQTMGHDKMYWYQQDPGMELHLIHYSYGVNSTEKGDLSSESTVSRIRTEHFPLTLESARPSHTSQYLCASSPSGRRDTQYFGPGTRLTVL.

This clonotype was observed a few times. One end of the junction is discordant with germline, which a read error may explain. V and J are TRBV7-6 and TRBJ2-3; the D gene is possibly TRBD2 (6 bases). Per germline, CDR1 SGHVS and CDR2 FNYEAQ. This CDR3 contains 15 residues. DNA of the CDR3: TGTGCCAGCAGCCCCTTAGTCGTGTCGGGAGATGCGCAGTATTTT. Residues: CASSPLVVSGDAQYF.

The sample holds a few counts of this clonotype. The rearrangement joins TRBV20-1 to TRBJ2-3; the match to TRBD2 covers 7 bases. CDR3 length: 16 residues. Germline V gene sequence: CDR1 DFQATT, CDR2 SNEGSKA (reference sequence). J was trimmed by 5 bases and V by 6 bases; bases with no gene match: 17. The CDR3 sequence: CSAHPPSAGAGDTQYF. The CDR3 DNA reads TGCAGTGCCCACCCCCCTAGCGCGGGAGCGGGAGATACGCAGTATTTT.

The chain couples TRBV7-9 to TRBJ2-5; D not resolved. Trimming shortened V by 4 bases and J by 5 bases, and 5 bases separated the two germline ends. The CDR3 sequence is 11 residues long. The germline V gene encodes CDR1 SEHNR and CDR2 FQNEAQ (reference sequence). The CDR3 DNA is TGTGCCAGCAGCTATATGGAGACCCAGTACTTC. Protein sequence: CASSYMETQYF.

This clonotype was seen a handful of times. This chain connects TRBV5-1 to TRBJ2-2, with 8 bases identical to TRBD2. V shed 2 bases and J 3 bases; nucleotides not matched to a gene: 3. The CDR3 runs 15 residues. From germline, CDR1 is SGHRS and CDR2 YFSETQ. The CDR3 is CASSLAGVDTGELFF. For the CDR3, the DNA is TGCGCCAGCAGCTTAGCGGGAGTGGACACCGGGGAGCTGTTTTTT.

This clonotype showed up many times. The chain links TRBV29-1 to TRBJ2-7; D gene uncertain. Germline V CDR1 and CDR2: SQVTM, ANQGSEA. This CDR3 has 14 amino acids. Trimming left V 3 bases short and J 0 bases short, with 12 bases between. The CDR3 DNA follows: TGCAGCGTTGAGGTGGCACCGAGCTCCTACGAGCAGTACTTC. Translated: CSVEVAPSSYEQYF.

The rearrangement joins TRBV24-1 to TRBJ2-7; 10 bases fit TRBD1. The CDR3 runs to 15 residues. Trimming cost V 4 bases and J 4 bases; bases outside gene matches: 6. Per the germline V gene, CDR1 is KGHDR and CDR2 is SFDVKD. CDR3 DNA: TGTGCCACCAGTGACCGGGACAGGGGCACTTACGAGCAGTACTTC. Protein product: CATSDRDRGTYEQYF.

J is TRBJ2-1 and V is TRBV9, with TRBD2 identical over 8 bases. V lost 3 bases to trimming and J lost 2 bases; unmatched junction nucleotides: 4. The CDR3 has 15 amino acids. In germline, CDR1 is SGDLS, CDR2 YYNGEE. The CDR3 loop reads CASSAREGTYNEQFF. CDR3 DNA sequence: TGTGCCAGCAGCGCCCGGGAGGGGACCTACAATGAGCAGTTCTTC.

V is TRBV29-1 and J is TRBJ1-1; possibly TRBD1 for D (5 bases). The V gene lost 4 bases and the J gene lost 0 bases, with 9 bases spanning the gap. CDR1 is SQVTM, CDR2 ANQGSEA, per germline. The CDR3 runs to 13 residues. The CDR3 loop reads CSVAGVLNTEAFF. CDR3 bases: TGCAGCGTTGCGGGGGTGCTGAACACTGAAGCTTTCTTT. The full variable domain, with the rest looked up from reference TRBV29-1 and TRBJ1-1, is SAVISQKPSRDICQRGTSLTIQCQVDSQVTMMFWYRQQPGQSLTLIATANQGSEATYESGFVIDKFPISRPNLTFSTLTVSNMSPEDSSIYLCSVAGVLNTEAFFGQGTRLTVV.

This clonotype was seen a handful of times. The chain is built from TRBV12-5 and TRBJ2-7, with unresolved D. Germline V gene data show CDR1 as LGHNT and CDR2 as FRNRAP. This CDR3 has 11 residues. Trimming pared 6 bases from V and 3 bases from J, leaving 6 bases between. The CDR3 here is CASGQDYEQYF. DNA of the CDR3: TGTGCTAGTGGCCAGGACTACGAGCAGTACTTC.